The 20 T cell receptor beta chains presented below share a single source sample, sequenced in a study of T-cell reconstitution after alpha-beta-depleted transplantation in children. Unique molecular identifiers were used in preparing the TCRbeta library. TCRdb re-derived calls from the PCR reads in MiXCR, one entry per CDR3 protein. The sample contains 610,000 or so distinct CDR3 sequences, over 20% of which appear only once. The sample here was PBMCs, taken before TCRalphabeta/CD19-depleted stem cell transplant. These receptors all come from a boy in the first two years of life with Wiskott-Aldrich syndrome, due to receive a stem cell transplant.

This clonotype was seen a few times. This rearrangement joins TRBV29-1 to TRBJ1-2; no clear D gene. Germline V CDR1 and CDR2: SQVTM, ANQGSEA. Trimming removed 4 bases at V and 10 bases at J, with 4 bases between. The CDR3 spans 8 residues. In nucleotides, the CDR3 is TGCAGCGTTGGGACCTACACCTTC. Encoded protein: CSVGTYTF. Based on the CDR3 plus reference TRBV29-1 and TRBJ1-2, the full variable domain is SAVISQKPSRDICQRGTSLTIQCQVDSQVTMMFWYRQQPGQSLTLIATANQGSEATYESGFVIDKFPISRPNLTFSTLTVSNMSPEDSSIYLCSVGTYTFGSGTRLTVV.

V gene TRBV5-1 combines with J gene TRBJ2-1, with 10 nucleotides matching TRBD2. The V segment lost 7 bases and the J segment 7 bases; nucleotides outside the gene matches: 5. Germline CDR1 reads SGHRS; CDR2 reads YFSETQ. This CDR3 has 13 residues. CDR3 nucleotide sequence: TGCGCCAGCGAGGAAGCGGGAGGGAATGAGCAGTTCTTC. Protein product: CASEEAGGNEQFF. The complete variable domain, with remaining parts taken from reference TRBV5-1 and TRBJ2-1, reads KAGVTQTPRYLIKTRGQQVTLSCSPISGHRSVSWYQQTPGQGLQFLFEYFSETQRNKGNFPGRFSGRQFSNSRSEMNVSTLELGDSALYLCASEEAGGNEQFFGPGTRLTVL.

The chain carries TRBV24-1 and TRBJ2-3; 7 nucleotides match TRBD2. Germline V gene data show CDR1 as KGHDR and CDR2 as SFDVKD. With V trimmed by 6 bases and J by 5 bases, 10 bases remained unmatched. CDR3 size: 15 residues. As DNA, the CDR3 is TGTGCCACCAGTCCCGCGGGAGTTTTGCTAGATACGCAGTATTTT. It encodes CATSPAGVLLDTQYF.

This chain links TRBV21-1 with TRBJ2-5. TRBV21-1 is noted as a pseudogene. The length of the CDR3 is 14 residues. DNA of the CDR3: TGTGCCAGCAGCGCAACCATCTGTTGGTCGGCCCAGTACTTC. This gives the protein CASSATICWSAQYF.

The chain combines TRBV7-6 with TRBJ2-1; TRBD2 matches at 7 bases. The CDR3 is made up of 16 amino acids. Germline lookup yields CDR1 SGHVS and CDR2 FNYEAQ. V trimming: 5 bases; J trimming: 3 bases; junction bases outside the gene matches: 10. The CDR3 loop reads CASSPLRGRIYNEQFF. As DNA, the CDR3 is TGTGCCAGCAGCCCCCTTCGCGGGAGAATCTACAATGAGCAGTTCTTC.

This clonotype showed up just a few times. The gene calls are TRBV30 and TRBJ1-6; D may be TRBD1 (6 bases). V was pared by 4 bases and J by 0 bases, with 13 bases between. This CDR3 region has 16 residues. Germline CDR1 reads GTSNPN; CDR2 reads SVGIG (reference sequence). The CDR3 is CAWKGQGSSYNSPLHF. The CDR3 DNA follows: TGTGCCTGGAAGGGGCAGGGGAGCTCCTATAATTCACCCCTCCACTTT.

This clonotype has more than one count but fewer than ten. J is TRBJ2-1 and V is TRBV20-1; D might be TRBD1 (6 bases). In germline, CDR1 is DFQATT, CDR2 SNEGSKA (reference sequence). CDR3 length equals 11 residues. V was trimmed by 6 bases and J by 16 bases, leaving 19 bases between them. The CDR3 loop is CSAFTGRVLFF. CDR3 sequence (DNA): TGCAGTGCCTTTACAGGGCGGGTGCTATTCTTC.

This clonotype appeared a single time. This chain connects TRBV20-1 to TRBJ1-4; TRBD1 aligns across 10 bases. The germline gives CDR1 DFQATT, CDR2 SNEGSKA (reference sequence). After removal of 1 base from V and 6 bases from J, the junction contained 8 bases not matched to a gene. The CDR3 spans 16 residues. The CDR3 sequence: CSARARTGGVDEKLFF. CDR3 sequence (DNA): TGCAGTGCTAGAGCTAGGACAGGGGGGGTGGATGAAAAACTGTTTTTT.

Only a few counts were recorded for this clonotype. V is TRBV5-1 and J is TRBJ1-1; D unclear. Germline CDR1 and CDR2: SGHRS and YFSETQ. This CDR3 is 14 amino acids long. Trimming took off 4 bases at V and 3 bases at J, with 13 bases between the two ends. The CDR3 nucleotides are TGCGCCAGCAGCCCCTTTCGTGGAGACACTGAAGCTTTCTTT. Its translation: CASSPFRGDTEAFF.

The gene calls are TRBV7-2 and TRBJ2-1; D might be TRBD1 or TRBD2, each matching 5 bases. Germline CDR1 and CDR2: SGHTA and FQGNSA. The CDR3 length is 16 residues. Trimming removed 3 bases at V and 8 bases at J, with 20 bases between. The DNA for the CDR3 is TGTGCCAGCAGCTTGTTGAGGGGCCGCTTTCAAGATGAGCAGTTCTTC. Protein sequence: CASSLLRGRFQDEQFF. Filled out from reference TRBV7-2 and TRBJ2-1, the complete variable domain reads GAGVSQSPSNKVTEKGKDVELRCDPISGHTALYWYRQSLGQGLEFLIYFQGNSAPDKSGLPSDRFSAERTGGSVSTLTIQRTQQEDSAVYLCASSLLRGRFQDEQFFGPGTRLTVL.

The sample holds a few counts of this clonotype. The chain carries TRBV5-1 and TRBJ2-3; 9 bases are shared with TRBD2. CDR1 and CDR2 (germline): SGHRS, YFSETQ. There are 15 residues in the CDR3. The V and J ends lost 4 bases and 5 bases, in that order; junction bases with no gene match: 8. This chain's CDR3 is CASSREREDGDTQYF. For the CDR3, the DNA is TGCGCCAGCAGCAGGGAGCGGGAGGATGGAGATACGCAGTATTTT.

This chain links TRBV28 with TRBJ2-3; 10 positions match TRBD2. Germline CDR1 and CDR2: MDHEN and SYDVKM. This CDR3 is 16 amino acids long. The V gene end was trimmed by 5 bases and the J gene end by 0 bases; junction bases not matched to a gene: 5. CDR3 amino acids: CASSLAGVYSTDTQYF. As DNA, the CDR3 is TGTGCCAGCAGTCTAGCGGGAGTTTACAGCACAGATACGCAGTATTTT.

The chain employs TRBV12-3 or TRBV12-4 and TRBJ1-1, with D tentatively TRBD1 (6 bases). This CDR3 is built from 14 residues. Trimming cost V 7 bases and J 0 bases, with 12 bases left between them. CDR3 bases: TGTGCCAGCATCCGGACAGCCATGAACACTGAAGCTTTCTTT. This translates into CASIRTAMNTEAFF.

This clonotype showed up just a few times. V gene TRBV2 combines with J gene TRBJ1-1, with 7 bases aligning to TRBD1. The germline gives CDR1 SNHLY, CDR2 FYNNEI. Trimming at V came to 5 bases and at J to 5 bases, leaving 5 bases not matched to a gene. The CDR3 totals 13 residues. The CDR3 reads CASSRDSWTEAFF. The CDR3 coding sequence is TGTGCCAGCAGTCGGGACAGCTGGACTGAAGCTTTCTTT. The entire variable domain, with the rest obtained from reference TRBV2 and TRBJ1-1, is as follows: EPEVTQTPSHQVTQMGQEVILRCVPISNHLYFYWYRQILGQKVEFLVSFYNNEISEKSEIFDDQFSVERPDGSNFTLKIRSTKLEDSAMYFCASSRDSWTEAFFGQGTRLTVV.

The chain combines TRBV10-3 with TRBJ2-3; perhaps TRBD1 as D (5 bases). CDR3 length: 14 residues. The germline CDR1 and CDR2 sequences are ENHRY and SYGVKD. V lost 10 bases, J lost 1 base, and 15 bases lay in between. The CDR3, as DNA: TGTGCCACCAGGGATTATAGAGGCACAGATACGCAGTATTTT. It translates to CATRDYRGTDTQYF.

The CDR3 region has the DNA TGTGCCAGCAGTTACCGACTAGCGGGTTGGCAGGTGGGGGAGCTGTTTTTT. The encoded protein is CASSYRLAGWQVGELFF. The chain uses TRBV6-5 and TRBJ2-2, with TRBD2 matching 10 bases. The CDR3 is 17 residues long. V trimming: 2 bases; J trimming: 8 bases; junction bases outside the gene matches: 11. The germline CDR1 and CDR2 sequences are MNHEY and SVGAGI.

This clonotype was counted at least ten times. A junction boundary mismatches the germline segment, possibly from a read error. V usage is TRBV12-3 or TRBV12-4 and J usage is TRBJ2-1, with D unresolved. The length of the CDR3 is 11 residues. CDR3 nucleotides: TGCGCCAGCAGCCGGAGCAATGAGCAGTTCTTC. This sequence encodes CASSRSNEQFF.

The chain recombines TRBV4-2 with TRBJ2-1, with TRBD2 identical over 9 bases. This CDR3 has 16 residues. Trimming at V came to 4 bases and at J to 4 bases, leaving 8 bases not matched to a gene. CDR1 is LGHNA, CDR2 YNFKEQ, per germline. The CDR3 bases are TGTGCCAGCAGCCTAAGCGCGGGAGGGCCATACAATGAGCAGTTCTTC. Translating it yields CASSLSAGGPYNEQFF.

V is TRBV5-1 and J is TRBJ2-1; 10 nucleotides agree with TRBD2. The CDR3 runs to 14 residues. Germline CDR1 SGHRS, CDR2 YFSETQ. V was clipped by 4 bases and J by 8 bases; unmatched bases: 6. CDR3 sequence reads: CASSQLAGYHEQFF. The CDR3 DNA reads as TGCGCCAGCAGCCAACTAGCGGGGTACCATGAGCAGTTCTTC.

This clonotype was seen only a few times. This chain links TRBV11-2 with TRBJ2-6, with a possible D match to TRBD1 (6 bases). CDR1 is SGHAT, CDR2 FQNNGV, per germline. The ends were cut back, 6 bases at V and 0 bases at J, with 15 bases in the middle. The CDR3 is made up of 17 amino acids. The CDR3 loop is CASRKTGRSSGANVLTF. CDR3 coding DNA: TGTGCCAGCAGAAAGACAGGAAGATCCTCTGGGGCCAACGTCCTGACTTTC. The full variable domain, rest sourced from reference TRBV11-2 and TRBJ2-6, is EAGVAQSPRYKIIEKRQSVAFWCNPISGHATLYWYQQILGQGPKLLIQFQNNGVVDDSQLPKDRFSAERLKGVDSTLKIQPAKLEDSAVYLCASRKTGRSSGANVLTFGAGSRLTVL.